What follows are 22 T cell receptor beta chains derived from one specimen sequenced in a study of cytomegalovirus exposure and HLA in healthy donors. TCRdb keeps only in-frame clones here, not all; method: immunoSEQ multiplex PCR. The table shows about 150,000 clones, with approximately 90% occurring only once. Input material: PBMCs. The source of these receptors is a man in his late teens or twenties in good health and CMV-seronegative.

The sample holds one count of this clone. The V and J genes are TRBV9 and TRBJ2-3; TRBD2 agrees at 7 bases. The length of the CDR3 is 17 residues. Germline V CDR1 and CDR2: SGDLS, YYNGEE. The ends lost 0 bases at V and 0 bases at J; junction bases unmatched: 7. The CDR3 DNA reads TGTGCCAGCAGCGTAGAGGCTAGCGGACTTAGCACAGATACGCAGTATTTT. It translates to CASSVEASGLSTDTQYF. The full variable domain, completed using reference TRBV9 and TRBJ2-3, is DSGVTQTPKHLITATGQRVTLRCSPRSGDLSVYWYQQSLDQGLQFLIQYYNGEERAKGNILERFSAQQFPDLHSELNLSSLELGDSALYFCASSVEASGLSTDTQYFGPGTRLTVL.

Only a few counts were recorded for this clone. The chain joins TRBV5-1 to TRBJ2-4; D is uncertain. Germline CDR1 SGHRS, CDR2 YFSETQ. This CDR3 contains 15 residues. V dropped 4 bases and J dropped 8 bases, with 19 bases sitting between them. The CDR3 is CASSLASSVVYIQYF. The CDR3 coding sequence is TGCGCCAGCAGCCTGGCCTCGTCCGTTGTGTACATTCAGTACTTC. Filled out from reference TRBV5-1 and TRBJ2-4, the complete variable domain reads KAGVTQTPRYLIKTRGQQVTLSCSPISGHRSVSWYQQTPGQGLQFLFEYFSETQRNKGNFPGRFSGRQFSNSRSEMNVSTLELGDSALYLCASSLASSVVYIQYFGAGTRLSVL.

This chain joins TRBV28 and TRBJ2-5; D uncertain. Germline V gene lookup returns CDR1 MDHEN and CDR2 SYDVKM. V lost 9 bases, J lost 8 bases, and 13 bases lay in between. The CDR3 runs 11 residues. In DNA, the CDR3 is TGTGCCAGTTTTAATAGTGCTACCCAGTACTTC. It yields the protein CASFNSATQYF.

The V call is TRBV2, the J call TRBJ1-4, with a tentative D call TRBD1 (5 bases). CDR3 length: 15 residues. V lost 3 bases and J lost 8, with 16 bases in between. CDR1 SNHLY and CDR2 FYNNEI come from the germline V gene. The CDR3 spells CASSDPGGATEKLFF. DNA for the CDR3: TGTGCCAGCAGTGATCCCGGAGGGGCGACAGAAAAACTGTTTTTT.

The rearrangement uses TRBV5-1 and TRBJ2-7; 7 bases are shared with TRBD1. This CDR3 is 11 amino acids long. Looked up from germline, CDR1 is SGHRS and CDR2 is YFSETQ. J was trimmed by 3 bases and V by 7 bases; bases with no gene match: 1. The CDR3 sequence: CASRQGYEQYF. The CDR3 DNA is TGCGCCAGCCGACAGGGCTACGAGCAGTACTTC.

The chain links TRBV7-3 to TRBJ2-3; the D is unclear. CDR3 length equals 14 residues. Germline CDR1 reads SGHTA; CDR2 reads FQGTGA. Trimming cost V 5 bases and J 0 bases, with 9 bases left between them. This CDR3 is CASSPGRSTDTQYF. The CDR3 coding sequence is TGTGCCAGCAGCCCAGGAAGGAGCACAGATACGCAGTATTTT.

This chain links TRBV7-2 with TRBJ2-3, with TRBD2 matching over 11 bases. In germline, CDR1 is SGHTA, CDR2 FQGNSA. Unmatched junction bases numbered 10, after V lost 6 bases and J lost 5 bases. This CDR3 region has 16 residues. CDR3 in DNA: TGTGCCAGCAGTTCATATAGCGGGAGGGCCGGAGATACGCAGTATTTT. Protein sequence: CASSSYSGRAGDTQYF. Full variable domain (missing parts from reference TRBV7-2 and TRBJ2-3): GAGVSQSPSNKVTEKGKDVELRCDPISGHTALYWYRQSLGQGLEFLIYFQGNSAPDKSGLPSDRFSAERTGGSVSTLTIQRTQQEDSAVYLCASSSYSGRAGDTQYFGPGTRLTVL.

The V call is TRBV11-2, the J call TRBJ2-3; a weak D match, TRBD2 (6 bases). Germline V CDR1 and CDR2: SGHAT, FQNNGV. Trimming removed 3 bases at V and 6 bases at J, with 10 bases between. This CDR3 contains 13 residues. CDR3 nucleotide sequence: TGTGCCAGCAGCTTTCTAGCGATCGATACGCAGTATTTT. Translated: CASSFLAIDTQYF. The whole variable domain, filled in from reference TRBV11-2 and TRBJ2-3, reads EAGVAQSPRYKIIEKRQSVAFWCNPISGHATLYWYQQILGQGPKLLIQFQNNGVVDDSQLPKDRFSAERLKGVDSTLKIQPAKLEDSAVYLCASSFLAIDTQYFGPGTRLTVL.

This clone showed up just once. The V call is TRBV6-5, the J call TRBJ2-1; TRBD2 matches at 7 bases. There are 15 residues in the CDR3. With V trimmed by 7 bases and J by 6 bases, 12 bases remained unmatched. Germline V CDR1 and CDR2: MNHEY, SVGAGI. This CDR3 is CASTGRGGPSNEQFF. CDR3 coding DNA: TGTGCCAGCACCGGAAGGGGAGGGCCATCCAATGAGCAGTTCTTC.

The CDR3 sequence: CASRSSGGTYEQYF. CDR3 bases: TGTGCCAGCAGATCTAGCGGGGGTACCTACGAGCAGTACTTC. The chain carries TRBV6-5 and TRBJ2-7, with TRBD2 identical over 10 bases. CDR3 length: 14 residues. V lost 6 bases and J lost 2; bases outside the gene matches: 4. The germline V gene has CDR1 MNHEY and CDR2 SVGAGI.

The chain combines TRBV10-2 with TRBJ1-5; 7 bases are a match to TRBD1. Germline trimming cut 6 bases from V and 9 bases from J; bases unmatched to any gene: 11. The germline V gene encodes CDR1 WSHSY and CDR2 SAAADI. The CDR3 consists of 14 residues. In DNA, the CDR3 is TGCGCCAGCAGGGCCGGGACAGAGAATATGCCCCAGCATTTT. Translating it yields CASRAGTENMPQHF.

The chain joins TRBV5-1 to TRBJ2-1; 12 nucleotides match TRBD2. With V trimmed by 5 bases and J by 4 bases, 4 bases remained unmatched. The length of the CDR3 is 15 residues. Germline loops: CDR1 SGHRS, CDR2 YFSETQ. The CDR3 reads CASRPLAGGYNEQFF. The CDR3 region has the DNA TGCGCCAGCAGGCCGCTAGCGGGGGGGTACAATGAGCAGTTCTTC.

V and J are TRBV6-1 and TRBJ1-2; TRBD1 matches at 7 bases. This CDR3 has 13 amino acids. V lost 4 bases and J lost 4; bases outside the gene matches: 3. The germline V gene has CDR1 MNHNS and CDR2 SASEGT. Here the CDR3 reads CASSVWDSYGYTF. CDR3 DNA: TGTGCCAGCAGTGTCTGGGACAGCTATGGCTACACCTTC.

In its sample, this clone was seen a few times. The rearrangement uses TRBV30 and TRBJ1-2; TRBD1 matches at 7 bases. Germline V gene sequence: CDR1 GTSNPN, CDR2 SVGIG (reference sequence). V gave up 3 bases and J gave up 4 bases; unmatched junction bases: 11. This CDR3 is built from 15 residues. The chain's CDR3 is CAWSAEGARSYGYTF. The CDR3 DNA follows: TGTGCCTGGAGCGCGGAGGGGGCTCGTAGCTATGGCTACACCTTC.

The J gene is TRBJ2-5, the V gene TRBV4-2; possibly TRBD1 for D (6 bases). The V end was cut by 0 bases, the J end by 3 bases, with 14 bases between. The CDR3 has 16 amino acids. Germline lookup yields CDR1 LGHNA and CDR2 YNFKEQ. The CDR3 region is CASSQDSAGVEETQYF. Here the CDR3 DNA reads TGTGCCAGCAGCCAAGACTCGGCAGGGGTAGAAGAGACCCAGTACTTC.

The CDR3 DNA reads TGTGCCTGGAGTGTACTCGACAGGGTGTCAATCCAGTACTTC. It yields the protein CAWSVLDRVSIQYF. J is TRBJ2-5 and V is TRBV30; 7 positions agree with TRBD1. The germline CDR1 and CDR2 sequences are GTSNPN and SVGIG (reference sequence). The CDR3 is 14 amino acids. The trim removed 0 bases at V and 10 bases at J, leaving 11 bases unmatched.

The chain is built from TRBV9 and TRBJ2-7; 8 bases map to TRBD2. The germline CDR1 and CDR2 sequences are SGDLS and YYNGEE. CDR3 length: 15 amino acids. Trimming cost V 4 bases and J 5 bases; bases outside gene matches: 11. CDR3 in DNA: TGTGCCAGCAGCCCGAACGGGGGGGCTGGGGACGAGCAGTACTTC. Translated, it gives CASSPNGGAGDEQYF.

The genes are TRBV11-3 and TRBJ2-1; D not resolved. V was cut by 3 bases and J by 6 bases, with 6 bases left in between. Germline V gene lookup returns CDR1 SGHNT and CDR2 YENEEA. This CDR3 region has 12 residues. The CDR3 loop is CASSLNSNEQFF. CDR3 nucleotide sequence: TGTGCCAGCAGCTTGAACAGCAATGAGCAGTTCTTC.

This chain joins TRBV2 and TRBJ1-5, with D maybe TRBD1 (5 bases). Per the germline V gene, CDR1 is SNHLY and CDR2 is FYNNEI. V lost 8 bases and J 4 bases, leaving 9 bases between the germline ends. There are 12 residues in the CDR3. The DNA of the CDR3 is TGTGCCAGCCGCGACAGTAATCAGCCCCAGCATTTT. Protein sequence: CASRDSNQPQHF.

This CDR3 reads CASSLDRLLAGGLYTDTQYF. The CDR3 DNA sequence: TGTGCCAGCAGCTTAGATCGCTTACTAGCGGGAGGGTTATACACAGATACGCAGTATTTT. V is TRBV11-2 and J is TRBJ2-3; 13 nucleotides match TRBD2. Germline CDR1 is SGHAT and CDR2 is FQNNGV. CDR3 length: 20 residues. The V and J ends lost 0 bases and 2 bases, in that order; junction bases with no gene match: 11. Filled out from reference TRBV11-2 and TRBJ2-3, the complete variable domain reads EAGVAQSPRYKIIEKRQSVAFWCNPISGHATLYWYQQILGQGPKLLIQFQNNGVVDDSQLPKDRFSAERLKGVDSTLKIQPAKLEDSAVYLCASSLDRLLAGGLYTDTQYFGPGTRLTVL.

The rearrangement links TRBV5-6 to TRBJ1-2, with a weak D call TRBD1 (5 bases). The V end lost 0 bases, the J end lost 3 bases, and 15 bases lay between the germline ends. CDR1 and CDR2 from the germline V gene are SGHDT and YYEEEE. The CDR3 extends over 16 amino acids. DNA of the CDR3: TGTGCCAGCAGCTTGGAGGAGCAGGGCTTCTACTATGGCTACACCTTC. Protein: CASSLEEQGFYYGYTF.

This clone was observed a few times. V and J are TRBV2 and TRBJ2-7; possible D gene TRBD1, 6 bases. CDR3 length: 12 amino acids. Trimming removed 6 bases from V and 2 bases from J, with 8 bases in between. Per the germline V gene, CDR1 is SNHLY and CDR2 is FYNNEI. CDR3 sequence reads: CASRGHAYEQYV. The CDR3 nucleotides read TGTGCCAGCAGGGGACACGCCTACGAGCAGTACGTC.